These 4 T cell receptor beta chains were all obtained from the same sample, sequenced in a study of blood T cell repertoires in COVID-19. Sequenced by immunoSEQ multiplex PCR; TCRdb stores in-frame clones only, minus some. The sample yields about 29,000 clones, around 85% seen once. Input material: peripheral blood. The receptors here all came from a woman older than 75 with COVID-19, enrolled during active disease.

The V gene is TRBV10-3, the J gene TRBJ2-3, with 14 nucleotides matching TRBD2. V lost 4 bases, J lost 4 bases, and 1 base stayed unmatched. This CDR3 is built from 15 residues. CDR1 and CDR2 from the germline V gene are ENHRY and SYGVKD. The CDR3 DNA reads TGTGCCATCAGTGGACTAGCGGGGGGGCCAGATACGCAGTATTTT. It is translated as CAISGLAGGPDTQYF.

The chain couples TRBV30 to TRBJ1-5, with 7 bases matching TRBD1. CDR3 length equals 15 residues. Germline CDR1 is GTSNPN and CDR2 is SVGIG (reference sequence). V lost 2 bases and J lost 7; bases outside the gene matches: 11. The CDR3 reads CAWSIKTGKQQPQHF. The CDR3 DNA sequence: TGTGCCTGGAGTATTAAGACAGGGAAACAGCAGCCCCAGCATTTT.

The chain uses TRBV3-1 (or the pseudogene TRBV3-2) and TRBJ2-5; D unclear. The CDR3 covers 16 residues. Germline V gene sequence: CDR1 LGHDT, CDR2 YNNKEL (reference sequence). The V gene lost 0 bases and the J gene lost 2 bases, with 13 bases spanning the gap. The CDR3 DNA is TGTGCCAGCAGCCAAGATGGTACTTACCGTCAAGAGACCCAGTACTTC. Its translation: CASSQDGTYRQETQYF.

V is TRBV27 and J is TRBJ1-1, with D perhaps TRBD1 (5 bases). Germline CDR1 MNHEY, CDR2 SMNVEV (reference sequence). This CDR3 has 16 amino acids. The V and J ends lost 8 bases and 0 bases respectively, with 19 bases between them. Here the CDR3 DNA reads TGTGCCAGCTGGGCCTGGGGGGTAGGGATGAACACTGAAGCTTTCTTT. It yields the protein CASWAWGVGMNTEAFF.